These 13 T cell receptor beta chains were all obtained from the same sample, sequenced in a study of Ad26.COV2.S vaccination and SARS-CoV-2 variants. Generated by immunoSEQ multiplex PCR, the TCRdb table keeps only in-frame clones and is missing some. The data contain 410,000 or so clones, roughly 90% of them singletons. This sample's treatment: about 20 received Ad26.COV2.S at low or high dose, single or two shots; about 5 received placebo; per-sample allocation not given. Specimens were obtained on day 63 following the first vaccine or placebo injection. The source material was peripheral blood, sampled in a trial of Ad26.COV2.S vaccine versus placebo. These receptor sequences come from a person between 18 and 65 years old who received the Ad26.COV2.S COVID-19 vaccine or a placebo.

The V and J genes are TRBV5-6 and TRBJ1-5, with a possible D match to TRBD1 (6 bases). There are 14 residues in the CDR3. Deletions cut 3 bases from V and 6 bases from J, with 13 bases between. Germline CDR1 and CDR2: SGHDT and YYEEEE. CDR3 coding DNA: TGTGCCAGCAGCTACCAGGGGCAGGGTCAGCCCCAGCATTTT. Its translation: CASSYQGQGQPQHF.

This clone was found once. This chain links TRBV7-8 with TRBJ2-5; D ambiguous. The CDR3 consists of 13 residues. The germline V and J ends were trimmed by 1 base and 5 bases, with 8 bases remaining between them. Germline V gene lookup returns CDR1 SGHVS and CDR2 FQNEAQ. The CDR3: CASSLGPAETQYF. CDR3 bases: TGTGCCAGCAGCTTAGGCCCAGCCGAGACCCAGTACTTC.

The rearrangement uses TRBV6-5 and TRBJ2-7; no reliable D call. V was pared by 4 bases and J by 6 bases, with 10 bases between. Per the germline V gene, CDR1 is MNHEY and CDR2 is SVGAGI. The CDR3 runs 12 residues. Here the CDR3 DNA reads TGTGCCAGCAGTTCTTCCAGGACCGAGCAGTACTTC. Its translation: CASSSSRTEQYF.

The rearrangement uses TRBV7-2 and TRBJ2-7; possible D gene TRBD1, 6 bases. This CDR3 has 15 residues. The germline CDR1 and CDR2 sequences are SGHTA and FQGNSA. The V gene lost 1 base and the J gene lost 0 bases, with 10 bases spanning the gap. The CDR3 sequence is CASSLGDRSSYEQYF. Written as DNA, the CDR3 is TGTGCCAGCAGCTTAGGAGACAGGAGCTCCTACGAGCAGTACTTC. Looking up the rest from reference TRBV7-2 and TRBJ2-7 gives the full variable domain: GAGVSQSPSNKVTEKGKDVELRCDPISGHTALYWYRQSLGQGLEFLIYFQGNSAPDKSGLPSDRFSAERTGGSVSTLTIQRTQQEDSAVYLCASSLGDRSSYEQYFGPGTRLTVT.

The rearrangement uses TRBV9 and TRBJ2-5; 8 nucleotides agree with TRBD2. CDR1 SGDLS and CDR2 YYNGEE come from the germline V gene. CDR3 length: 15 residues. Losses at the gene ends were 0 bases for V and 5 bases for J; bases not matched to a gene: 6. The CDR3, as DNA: TGTGCCAGCAGCGTAGGCGGGGGGCCGAGGGAGACCCAGTACTTC. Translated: CASSVGGGPRETQYF. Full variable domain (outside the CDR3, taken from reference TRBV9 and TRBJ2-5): DSGVTQTPKHLITATGQRVTLRCSPRSGDLSVYWYQQSLDQGLQFLIQYYNGEERAKGNILERFSAQQFPDLHSELNLSSLELGDSALYFCASSVGGGPRETQYFGPGTRLLVL.

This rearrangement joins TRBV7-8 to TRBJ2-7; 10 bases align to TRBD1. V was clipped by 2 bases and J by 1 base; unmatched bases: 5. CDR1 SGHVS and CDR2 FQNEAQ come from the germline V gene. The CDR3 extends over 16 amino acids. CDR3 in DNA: TGTGCCAGCAGCTTATATGAGGGACAGGGGTCCTACGAGCAGTACTTC. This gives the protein CASSLYEGQGSYEQYF. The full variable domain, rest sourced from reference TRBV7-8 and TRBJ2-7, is GAGVSQSPRYKVAKRGQDVALRCDPISGHVSLFWYQQALGQGPEFLTYFQNEAQLDKSGLPSDRFFAERPEGSVSTLKIQRTQQEDSAVYLCASSLYEGQGSYEQYFGPGTRLTVT.

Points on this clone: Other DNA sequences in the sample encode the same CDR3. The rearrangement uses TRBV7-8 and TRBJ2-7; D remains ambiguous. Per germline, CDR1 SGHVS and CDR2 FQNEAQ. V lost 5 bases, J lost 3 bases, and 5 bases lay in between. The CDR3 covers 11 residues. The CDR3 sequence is CASSPNYEQYF. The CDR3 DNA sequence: TGTGCCAGCAGCCCAAACTACGAGCAGTACTTC.

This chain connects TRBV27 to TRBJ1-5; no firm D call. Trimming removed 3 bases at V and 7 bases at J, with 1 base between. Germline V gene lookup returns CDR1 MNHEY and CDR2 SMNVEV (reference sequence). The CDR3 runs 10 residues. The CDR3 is CASSFQPQHF. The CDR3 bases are TGTGCCAGCAGTTTCCAGCCCCAGCATTTT.

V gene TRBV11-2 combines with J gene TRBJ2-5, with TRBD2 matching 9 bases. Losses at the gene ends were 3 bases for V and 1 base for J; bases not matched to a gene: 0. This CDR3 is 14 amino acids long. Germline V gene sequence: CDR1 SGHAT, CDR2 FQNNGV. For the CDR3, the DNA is TGTGCCAGCAGCTTGCGGGGGGGCCAAGAGACCCAGTACTTC. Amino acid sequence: CASSLRGGQETQYF. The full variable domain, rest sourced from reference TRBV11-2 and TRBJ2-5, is EAGVAQSPRYKIIEKRQSVAFWCNPISGHATLYWYQQILGQGPKLLIQFQNNGVVDDSQLPKDRFSAERLKGVDSTLKIQPAKLEDSAVYLCASSLRGGQETQYFGPGTRLLVL.

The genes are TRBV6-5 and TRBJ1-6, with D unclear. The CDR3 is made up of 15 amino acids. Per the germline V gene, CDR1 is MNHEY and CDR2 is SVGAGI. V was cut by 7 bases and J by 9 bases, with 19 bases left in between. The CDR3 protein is CASTRVQSRGSPLHF. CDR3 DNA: TGTGCCAGCACTCGGGTACAGTCAAGAGGTTCACCCCTCCACTTT.

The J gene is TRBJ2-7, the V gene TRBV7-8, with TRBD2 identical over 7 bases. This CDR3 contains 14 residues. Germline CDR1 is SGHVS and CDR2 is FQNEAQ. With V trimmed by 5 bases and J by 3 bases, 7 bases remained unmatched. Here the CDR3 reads CASSLGTIYYEQYF. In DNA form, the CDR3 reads TGTGCCAGCAGCCTCGGGACTATATACTACGAGCAGTACTTC. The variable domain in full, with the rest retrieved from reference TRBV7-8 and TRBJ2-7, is GAGVSQSPRYKVAKRGQDVALRCDPISGHVSLFWYQQALGQGPEFLTYFQNEAQLDKSGLPSDRFFAERPEGSVSTLKIQRTQQEDSAVYLCASSLGTIYYEQYFGPGTRLTVT.

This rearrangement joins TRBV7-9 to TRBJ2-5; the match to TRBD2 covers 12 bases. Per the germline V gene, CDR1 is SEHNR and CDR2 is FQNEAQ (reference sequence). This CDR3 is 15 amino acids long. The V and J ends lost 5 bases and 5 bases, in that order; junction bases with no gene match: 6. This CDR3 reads CASSHGLAGRETQYF. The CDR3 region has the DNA TGTGCCAGCAGCCACGGACTAGCGGGGAGGGAGACCCAGTACTTC. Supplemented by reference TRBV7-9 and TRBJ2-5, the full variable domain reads DTGVSQNPRHKITKRGQNVTFRCDPISEHNRLYWYRQTLGQGPEFLTYFQNEAQLEKSRLLSDRFSAERPKGSFSTLEIQRTEQGDSAMYLCASSHGLAGRETQYFGPGTRLLVL.

The CDR3 loop is CASSPPVGASGANVLTF. The CDR3 nucleotides read TGTGCCAGCTCACCACCCGTGGGGGCCTCTGGGGCCAACGTCCTGACTTTC. This chain connects TRBV18 to TRBJ2-6, with a tentative D call TRBD1 (6 bases). Per germline, CDR1 KGHSH and CDR2 LQKENI. Between the trimmed V and J ends, which lost 0 bases and 0 bases, there was a span of 9 bases. The CDR3 is made up of 17 amino acids.